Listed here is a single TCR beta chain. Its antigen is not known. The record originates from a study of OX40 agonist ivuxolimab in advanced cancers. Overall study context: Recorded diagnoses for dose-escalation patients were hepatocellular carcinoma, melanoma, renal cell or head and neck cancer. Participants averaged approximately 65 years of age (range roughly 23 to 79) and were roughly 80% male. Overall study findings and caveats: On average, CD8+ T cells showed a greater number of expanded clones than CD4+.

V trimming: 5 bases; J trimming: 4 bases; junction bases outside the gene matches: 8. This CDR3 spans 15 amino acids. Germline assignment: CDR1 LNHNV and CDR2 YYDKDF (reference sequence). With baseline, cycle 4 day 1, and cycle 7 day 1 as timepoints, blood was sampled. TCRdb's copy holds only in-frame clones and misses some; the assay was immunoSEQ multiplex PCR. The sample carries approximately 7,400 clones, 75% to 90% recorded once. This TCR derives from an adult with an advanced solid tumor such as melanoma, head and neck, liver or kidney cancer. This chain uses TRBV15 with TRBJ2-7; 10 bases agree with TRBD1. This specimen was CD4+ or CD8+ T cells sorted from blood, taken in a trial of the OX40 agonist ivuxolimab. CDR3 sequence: CATSPPGTGAYEQYF. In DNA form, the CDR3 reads TGTGCCACCAGCCCACCCGGGACAGGGGCATACGAGCAGTACTTC.